The source of this T cell receptor beta chain is a study of shared clonotypes between healthy human individuals. Study at large: Aged 18 to 49, the donors were two women and a few men. Findings of the study overall: Only blood was sampled; tissue repertoires likely differ.

CD45RA+ naive and CD45RA-negative memory subsets were separated from CD4+ cells. The germline V gene encodes CDR1 LNHDA and CDR2 SQIVND (reference sequence). The CDR3 sequence is 14 residues long. V was clipped by 7 bases and J by 2 bases, with 9 bases between them. A note on this clone: Antigen: not known.

Each cell subset's genomic DNA was divided evenly among several immunoSEQ plates. Clones were sequenced by immunoSEQ multiplex PCR, and TCRdb holds only the in-frame ones, with some missing. The table includes 2,500,000 or so clones, 93% detected once. The sample taken for sequencing was naive CD4+ T cells from PBMCs. The subset: CD45RA+ positively selected. The V and J genes are TRBV19 and TRBJ2-6, with D perhaps TRBD1 (6 bases). The source of this sequence is a man between 18 and 35 years old in good health. Some clones in this sample may be carry-over from other donors' samples. The CDR3 loop reads CASIGGPGANVLTF. The DNA of the CDR3 is TGTGCCAGTATTGGGGGCCCTGGGGCCAACGTCCTGACTTTC.